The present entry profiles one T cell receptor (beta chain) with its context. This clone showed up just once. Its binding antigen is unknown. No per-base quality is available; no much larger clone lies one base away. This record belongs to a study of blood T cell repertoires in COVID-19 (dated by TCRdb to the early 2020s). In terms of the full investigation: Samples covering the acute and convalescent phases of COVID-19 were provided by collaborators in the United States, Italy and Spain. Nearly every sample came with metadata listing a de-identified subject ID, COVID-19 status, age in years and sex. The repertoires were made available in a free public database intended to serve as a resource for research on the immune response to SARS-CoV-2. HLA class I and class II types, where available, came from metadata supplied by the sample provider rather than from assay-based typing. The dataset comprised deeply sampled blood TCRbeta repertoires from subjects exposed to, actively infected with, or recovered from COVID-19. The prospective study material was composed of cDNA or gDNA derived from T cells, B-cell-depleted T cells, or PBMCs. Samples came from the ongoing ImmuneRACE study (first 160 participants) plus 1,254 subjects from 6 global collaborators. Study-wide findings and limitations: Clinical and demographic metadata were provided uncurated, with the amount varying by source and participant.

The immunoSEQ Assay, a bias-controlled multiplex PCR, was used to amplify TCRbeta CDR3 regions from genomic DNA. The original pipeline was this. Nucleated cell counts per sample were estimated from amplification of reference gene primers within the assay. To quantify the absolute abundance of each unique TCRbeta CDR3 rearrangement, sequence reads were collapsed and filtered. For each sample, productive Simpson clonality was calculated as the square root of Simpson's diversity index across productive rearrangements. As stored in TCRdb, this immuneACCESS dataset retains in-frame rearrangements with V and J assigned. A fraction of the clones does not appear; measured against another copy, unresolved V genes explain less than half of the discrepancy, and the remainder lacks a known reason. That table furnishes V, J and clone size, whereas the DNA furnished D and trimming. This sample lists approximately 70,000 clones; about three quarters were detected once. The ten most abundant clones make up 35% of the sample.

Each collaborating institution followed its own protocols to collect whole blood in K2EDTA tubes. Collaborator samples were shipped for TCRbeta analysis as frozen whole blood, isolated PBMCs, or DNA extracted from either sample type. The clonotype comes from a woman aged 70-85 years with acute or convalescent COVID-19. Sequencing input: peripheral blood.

The base sequence is TGCGCCAGCAGCTTCTCTCGAGCTAACTATGGCTACACCTTC. This gives the protein CASSFSRANYGYTF. The chain couples TRBV5-1 to TRBJ1-2; no D gene is confidently identified. Looking up the germline V gene yields CDR1 SGHRS and CDR2 YFSETQ. CDR3 length: 14 amino acids, cysteine to phenylalanine. Here the CDR3 DNA is all that survives: 42 bases in frame from base 1. V is shortened by 2 bases, J by 0 bases, and the region joining them spans 8 bases.